Reported below is one T cell receptor beta chain. Germline-derived CDR1 and CDR2 are MDHEN and SYDVKM. This CDR3 region has 14 residues. The V gene end was trimmed by 7 bases and the J gene end by 4 bases; junction bases not matched to a gene: 6. Measured with immunoSEQ multiplex PCR; TCRdb has only the in-frame clones, and not every one. The sample yields some 220,000 clones, approximately 80% seen once. The data were taken from a study of blood T cell repertoires in COVID-19. About the research overall: Italy, Spain and the United States were the sources of the convalescent and acute COVID-19 samples. From T cells, B-cell-depleted T cells, or PBMCs came the material, which was cDNA or gDNA.

Sequencing used peripheral blood. The TCR originated in a human donor in a cohort sampled during active COVID-19. The genes are TRBV28 and TRBJ1-5; 8 positions agree with TRBD1. CDR3 bases: TGTGCCAGCACCAGGGGGCTTAGGAATCAGCCCCAGCATTTT. Translating gives CASTRGLRNQPQHF.